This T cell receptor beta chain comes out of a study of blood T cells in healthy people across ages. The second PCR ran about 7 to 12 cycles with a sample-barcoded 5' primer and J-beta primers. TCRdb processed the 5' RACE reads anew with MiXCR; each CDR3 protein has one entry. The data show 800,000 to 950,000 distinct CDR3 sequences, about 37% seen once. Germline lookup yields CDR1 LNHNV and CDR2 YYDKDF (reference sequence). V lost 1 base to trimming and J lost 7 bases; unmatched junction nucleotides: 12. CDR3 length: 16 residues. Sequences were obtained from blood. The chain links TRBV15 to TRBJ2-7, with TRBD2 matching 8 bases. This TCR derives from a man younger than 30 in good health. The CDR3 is CATSRGAAGAFNEQYF. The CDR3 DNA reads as TGTGCCACCAGCAGAGGGGCAGCGGGGGCCTTCAATGAGCAGTACTTC. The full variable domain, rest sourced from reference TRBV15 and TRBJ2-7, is DAMVIQNPRYQVTQFGKPVTLSCSQTLNHNVMYWYQQKSSQAPKLLFHYYDKDFNNEADTPDNFQSRRPNTSFCFLDIRSPGLGDTAMYLCATSRGAAGAFNEQYFGPGTRLTVT.